These T cell receptor beta chains were read from a single sample in a study of beta chain features in type 1 diabetes. Measured with immunoSEQ multiplex PCR; TCRdb has only the in-frame clones, and not every one. The sample contains roughly 300,000 clones, over 11% of which appear only once. The sample was naive CD4+ T cells from blood. These receptors were collected from a young man with type 1 diabetes. The CDR3 runs from the conserved cysteine through the conserved F or W. Each record gives: CDR3 protein, CDR3 DNA, clone size, J gene, V gene, D gene. D genes are given only for firm matches. Expanded clones get a size class; other rows say once, few or many, or leave the size out.

CDR3 protein: CAQTGISEAFF
CDR3 DNA: TGTGCCCAAACAGGGATCTCTGAAGCTTTCTTT
clone size: few
J gene: TRBJ1-1
V gene: TRBV30
D gene: .

CDR3 protein: CASSLVRTGGTGELFF
CDR3 DNA: TGTGCCAGCAGCTTAGTCCGGACAGGGGGCACCGGGGAGCTGTTTTTT
clone size: .
J gene: TRBJ2-2
V gene: TRBV7-9
D gene: TRBD1

CDR3 protein: CASSLDSSGNTIYF
CDR3 DNA: TGTGCCAGCAGCTTGGACAGCTCTGGAAACACCATATATTTT
clone size: .
J gene: TRBJ1-3
V gene: TRBV5-4
D gene: .

CDR3 protein: CASSLGDNYGYTF
CDR3 DNA: TGTGCCAGCTCACTGGGAGATAACTATGGCTACACCTTC
clone size: few
J gene: TRBJ1-2
V gene: TRBV18
D gene: .

CDR3 protein: CASKEESGANVLTF
CDR3 DNA: TGTGCCAGCAAGGAGGAGTCTGGGGCCAACGTCCTGACTTTC
clone size: .
J gene: TRBJ2-6
V gene: TRBV2
D gene: .

CDR3 protein: CASSSTSGSSWGELFF
CDR3 DNA: TGTGCCAGCAGTTCGACTAGCGGGAGTTCTTGGGGGGAGCTGTTTTTT
clone size: .
J gene: TRBJ2-2
V gene: TRBV28
D gene: TRBD2

CDR3 protein: CASSVEASTDTQYF
CDR3 DNA: TGTGCCAGCAGCGTAGAAGCTAGCACAGATACGCAGTATTTT
clone size: .
J gene: TRBJ2-3
V gene: TRBV9
D gene: .

CDR3 protein: CARRGSGANVLTF
CDR3 DNA: TGTGCCAGACGGGGGTCTGGGGCCAACGTCCTGACTTTC
clone size: .
J gene: TRBJ2-6
V gene: TRBV2
D gene: .

CDR3 protein: CASSLSTGGYGYTF
CDR3 DNA: TGTGCCAGCAGCTTATCCACAGGCGGCTATGGCTACACCTTC
clone size: .
J gene: TRBJ1-2
V gene: TRBV11-2
D gene: .

CDR3 protein: CASSRGSNQPQHF
CDR3 DNA: TGTGCCAGCAGTCGAGGCAGCAATCAGCCCCAGCATTTT
clone size: .
J gene: TRBJ1-5
V gene: TRBV6-6
D gene: .

CDR3 protein: CASSLRGRDSISHEQYF
CDR3 DNA: TGTGCCAGCAGCTTAAGGGGCCGGGACAGTATCTCCCACGAGCAGTACTTC
clone size: .
J gene: TRBJ2-7
V gene: TRBV7-9
D gene: TRBD1

CDR3 protein: CASSLSNTEAFF
CDR3 DNA: TGTGCCAGCAGCTTATCTAACACTGAAGCTTTCTTT
clone size: .
J gene: TRBJ1-1
V gene: TRBV7-9
D gene: .

CDR3 protein: CSSGANTGELFF
CDR3 DNA: TGTAGTTCCGGGGCGAACACCGGGGAGCTGTTTTTT
clone size: .
J gene: TRBJ2-2
V gene: TRBV30
D gene: .

CDR3 protein: CASSYSGSGEKLFF
CDR3 DNA: TGTGCCAGCAGTTACTCGGGGTCGGGGGAAAAACTGTTTTTT
clone size: .
J gene: TRBJ1-4
V gene: TRBV6-5
D gene: .

CDR3 protein: CASSERPGLAVQETQYF
CDR3 DNA: TGTGCCAGCAGTGAAAGGCCGGGACTAGCGGTTCAAGAGACCCAGTACTTC
clone size: few
J gene: TRBJ2-5
V gene: TRBV28
D gene: TRBD2

CDR3 protein: CASSERLAGGTNEQYF
CDR3 DNA: TGTGCCAGCAGCGAACGACTAGCGGGAGGGACCAACGAGCAGTACTTC
clone size: few
J gene: TRBJ2-7
V gene: TRBV7-2
D gene: TRBD2

CDR3 protein: CASSLEIQGRNEQFF
CDR3 DNA: TGTGCCAGCAGCTTAGAGATCCAGGGCCGCAATGAGCAGTTCTTC
clone size: .
J gene: TRBJ2-1
V gene: TRBV11-2
D gene: .